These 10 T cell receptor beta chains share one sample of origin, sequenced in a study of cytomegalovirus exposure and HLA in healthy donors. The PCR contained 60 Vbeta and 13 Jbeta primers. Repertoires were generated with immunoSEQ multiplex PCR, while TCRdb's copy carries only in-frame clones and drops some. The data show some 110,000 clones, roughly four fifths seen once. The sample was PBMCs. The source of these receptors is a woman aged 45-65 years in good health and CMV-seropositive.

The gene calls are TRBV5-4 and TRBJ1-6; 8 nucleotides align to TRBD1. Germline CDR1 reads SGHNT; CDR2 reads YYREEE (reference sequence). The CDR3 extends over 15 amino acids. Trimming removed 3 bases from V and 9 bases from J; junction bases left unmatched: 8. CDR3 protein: CASSSDRGAGSPLHF. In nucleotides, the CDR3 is TGTGCCAGCAGCTCAGACAGGGGCGCTGGTTCACCCCTCCACTTT.

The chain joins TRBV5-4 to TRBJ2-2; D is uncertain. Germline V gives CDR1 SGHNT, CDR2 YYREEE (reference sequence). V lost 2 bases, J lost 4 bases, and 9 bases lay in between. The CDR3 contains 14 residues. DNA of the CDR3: TGTGCCAGCAGCTTTGTATCCGGCACCGGGGAGCTGTTTTTT. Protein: CASSFVSGTGELFF.

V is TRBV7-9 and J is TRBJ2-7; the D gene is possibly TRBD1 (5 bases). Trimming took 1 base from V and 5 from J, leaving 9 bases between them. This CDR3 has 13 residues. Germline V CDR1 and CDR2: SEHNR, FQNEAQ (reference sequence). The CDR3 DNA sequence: TGTGCCAGCAGCTTAGGAGCAGGGAACGAGCAGTACTTC. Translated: CASSLGAGNEQYF.

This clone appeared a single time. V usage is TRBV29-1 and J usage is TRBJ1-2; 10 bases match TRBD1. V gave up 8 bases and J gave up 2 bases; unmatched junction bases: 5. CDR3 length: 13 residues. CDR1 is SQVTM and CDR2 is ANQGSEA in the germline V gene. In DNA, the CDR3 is TGCAGCACAATGGACAGGGGGAACTATGGCTACACCTTC. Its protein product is CSTMDRGNYGYTF.

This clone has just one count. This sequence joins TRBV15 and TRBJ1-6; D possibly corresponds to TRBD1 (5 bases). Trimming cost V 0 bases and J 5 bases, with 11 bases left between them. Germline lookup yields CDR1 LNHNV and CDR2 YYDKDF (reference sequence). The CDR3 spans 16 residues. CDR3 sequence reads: CATSRDPQVNNSPLHF. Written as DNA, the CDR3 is TGTGCCACCAGCAGAGACCCACAGGTTAATAATTCACCCCTCCACTTT. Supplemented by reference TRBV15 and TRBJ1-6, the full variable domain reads DAMVIQNPRYQVTQFGKPVTLSCSQTLNHNVMYWYQQKSSQAPKLLFHYYDKDFNNEADTPDNFQSRRPNTSFCFLDIRSPGLGDTAMYLCATSRDPQVNNSPLHFGNGTRLTVT.

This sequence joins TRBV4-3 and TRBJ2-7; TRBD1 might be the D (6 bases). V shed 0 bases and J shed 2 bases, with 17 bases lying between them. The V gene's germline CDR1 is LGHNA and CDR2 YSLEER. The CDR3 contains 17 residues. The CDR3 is CASSQDEDRSRAYEQYF. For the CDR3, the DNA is TGCGCCAGCAGCCAAGATGAAGACAGGTCCAGGGCCTACGAGCAGTACTTC.

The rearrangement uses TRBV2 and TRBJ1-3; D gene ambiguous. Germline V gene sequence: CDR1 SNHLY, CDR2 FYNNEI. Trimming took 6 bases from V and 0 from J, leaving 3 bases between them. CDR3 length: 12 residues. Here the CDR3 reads CASSFSGNTIYF. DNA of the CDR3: TGTGCCAGCAGCTTCTCTGGAAACACCATATATTTT. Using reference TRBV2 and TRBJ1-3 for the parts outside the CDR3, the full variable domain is EPEVTQTPSHQVTQMGQEVILRCVPISNHLYFYWYRQILGQKVEFLVSFYNNEISEKSEIFDDQFSVERPDGSNFTLKIRSTKLEDSAMYFCASSFSGNTIYFGEGSWLTVV.

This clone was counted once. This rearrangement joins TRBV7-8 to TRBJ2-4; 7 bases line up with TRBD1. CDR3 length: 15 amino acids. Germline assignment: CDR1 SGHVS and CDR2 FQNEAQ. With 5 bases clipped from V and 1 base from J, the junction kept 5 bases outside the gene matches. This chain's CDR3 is CASSQETGAKNIQYF. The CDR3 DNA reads TGTGCCAGCAGCCAAGAGACAGGGGCCAAAAACATTCAGTACTTC.

CDR3 in amino acids: CASRQGQGGGYTF. The CDR3 DNA follows: TGTGCCAGCAGGCAGGGACAGGGGGGCGGCTACACCTTC. The chain couples TRBV7-2 to TRBJ1-2, with 11 positions matching TRBD1. With 6 bases clipped from V and 8 bases from J, the junction kept 5 bases outside the gene matches. The CDR3 covers 13 residues. The germline CDR1 and CDR2 sequences are SGHTA and FQGNSA.

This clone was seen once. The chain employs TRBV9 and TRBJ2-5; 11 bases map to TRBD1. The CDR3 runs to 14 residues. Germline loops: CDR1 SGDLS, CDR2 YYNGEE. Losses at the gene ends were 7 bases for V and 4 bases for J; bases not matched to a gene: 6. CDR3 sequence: CASGDRGNSETQYF. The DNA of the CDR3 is TGTGCCAGCGGGGACAGGGGGAATTCAGAGACCCAGTACTTC.